This T cell receptor beta chain emerged from a study of blood T cell repertoires in COVID-19. TCRdb keeps only in-frame clones here, not all; method: immunoSEQ multiplex PCR. Here the sample spans over 200,000 clones, over 70% being singletons. Germline V lookup: CDR1 LGHDT, CDR2 YNNKEL (reference sequence). The V and J ends lost 1 base and 7 bases respectively, with 11 bases between them. The CDR3 runs to 13 residues. V gene TRBV3-1 (or the pseudogene TRBV3-2) combines with J gene TRBJ2-7, with a weak D call TRBD2 (5 bases). The TCR comes from a woman aged 30 to 39 who had been exposed to COVID-19. The sequenced sample was PBMCs or T cells enriched from blood (not recorded which). The CDR3 is CASSQAGPGEQYF. The CDR3 DNA is TGTGCCAGCAGCCAAGCCGGTCCGGGGGAGCAGTACTTC.